This is a list of T cell receptor beta chains from one sample in a study of neurological immune-mediated disorders. TCRdb reprocessed the 5' RACE reads via MiXCR and lists one record per CDR3 protein. The sample shows about 35,000 distinct CDR3 sequences, about 3.8% of them seen only once. Specimen: PBMCs. Source of these receptors: a young man with multiple sclerosis. CDR3s include the opening cysteine and the closing phenylalanine or tryptophan. Fields, in order: J gene, clone size, V gene, D gene, CDR3 protein, CDR3 DNA. The D gene is left open where the match is weak. Size tells how often a clone was seen (once, few, many) or the class of an expanded clone, and some rows leave it out.

J gene: TRBJ2-5
clone size: many
V gene: TRBV5-1
D gene: .
CDR3 protein: CASSLSLGWGQETQYF
CDR3 DNA: TGCGCCAGCAGCCTTAGCCTGGGGTGGGGGCAAGAGACCCAGTACTTC

J gene: TRBJ2-1
clone size: many
V gene: TRBV6-2/TRBV6-3
D gene: .
CDR3 protein: CASSYQGSYNEQFF
CDR3 DNA: TGTGCCAGCAGTTACCAGGGGTCCTACAATGAGCAGTTCTTC

J gene: TRBJ2-5
clone size: many
V gene: TRBV3-1
D gene: TRBD2
CDR3 protein: CASSHWAAGGTETQYF
CDR3 DNA: TGTGCCAGCAGCCATTGGGCAGCGGGGGGGACAGAGACCCAGTACTTC

J gene: TRBJ2-6
clone size: medium-sized
V gene: TRBV5-1
D gene: .
CDR3 protein: CASSSTGPPTSGANVLTF
CDR3 DNA: TGCGCCAGCAGCTCAACAGGTCCCCCAACCTCTGGGGCCAACGTCCTGACTTTC

J gene: TRBJ1-5
clone size: few
V gene: TRBV10-3
D gene: TRBD1
CDR3 protein: CAISDSGGGQPQNF
CDR3 DNA: TGTGCCATCAGTGACTCAGGGGGCGGTCAGCCCCAGAATTTT

J gene: TRBJ1-5
clone size: many
V gene: TRBV10-3
D gene: .
CDR3 protein: CAIRADSPNQPQHF
CDR3 DNA: TGTGCCATCAGGGCCGACAGTCCAAATCAGCCCCAGCATTTT

J gene: TRBJ1-2
clone size: many
V gene: TRBV5-1
D gene: TRBD1
CDR3 protein: CASSDTGTGYGYTF
CDR3 DNA: TGCGCCAGCAGCGACACAGGGACAGGGTATGGCTACACCTTC

J gene: TRBJ1-3
clone size: .
V gene: TRBV9
D gene: .
CDR3 protein: CASSAQGGGNTIYF
CDR3 DNA: TGTGCCAGCAGCGCCCAGGGCGGTGGAAACACCATATATTTT

J gene: TRBJ2-5
clone size: many
V gene: TRBV4-2
D gene: TRBD2
CDR3 protein: CASSQDAAGGQETQYF
CDR3 DNA: TGTGCCAGCAGCCAAGATGCAGCGGGGGGCCAAGAGACCCAGTACTTC

J gene: TRBJ1-5
clone size: many
V gene: TRBV6-5
D gene: TRBD1
CDR3 protein: CASRRQGGIQPQHF
CDR3 DNA: TGTGCCAGCAGGCGACAGGGAGGTATTCAGCCCCAGCATTTT

J gene: TRBJ2-3
clone size: few
V gene: TRBV7-2
D gene: TRBD2
CDR3 protein: CASSLGLAGATTDTQYF
CDR3 DNA: TGTGCCAGCAGCCTGGGACTAGCGGGCGCGACAACAGATACGCAGTATTTT

J gene: TRBJ1-4
clone size: many
V gene: TRBV12-3/TRBV12-4
D gene: .
CDR3 protein: CASSSGRTETNEKLFF
CDR3 DNA: TGTGCCAGCAGTTCCGGAAGGACAGAGACTAATGAAAAACTGTTTTTT

J gene: TRBJ1-4
clone size: many
V gene: TRBV2
D gene: .
CDR3 protein: CASSYMDEKLFF
CDR3 DNA: TGTGCCAGCTCTTACATGGATGAAAAACTGTTTTTT

J gene: TRBJ2-1
clone size: many
V gene: TRBV7-8
D gene: TRBD2
CDR3 protein: CASSLARLAGRYNEQFF
CDR3 DNA: TGTGCCAGCAGCTTAGCGAGGCTAGCGGGGCGCTACAATGAGCAGTTCTTC

J gene: TRBJ2-7
clone size: many
V gene: TRBV5-1
D gene: .
CDR3 protein: CASTLGTGDYEQYF
CDR3 DNA: TGCGCCAGCACCCTCGGGACGGGCGACTACGAGCAGTACTTC

J gene: TRBJ2-5
clone size: few
V gene: TRBV12-3/TRBV12-4
D gene: TRBD2
CDR3 protein: CASRLRGRGETQYF
CDR3 DNA: TGTGCCAGCAGACTTCGAGGGCGGGGGGAGACCCAGTACTTC

J gene: TRBJ2-3
clone size: few
V gene: TRBV6-2/TRBV6-3
D gene: TRBD1
CDR3 protein: CASRMTGKDTQYF
CDR3 DNA: TGTGCCAGCAGGATGACAGGGAAAGATACGCAGTATTTT

J gene: TRBJ2-3
clone size: few
V gene: TRBV6-5
D gene: .
CDR3 protein: CASRIQGHTDTQYF
CDR3 DNA: TGTGCCAGCAGGATCCAGGGACACACAGATACGCAGTATTTT

J gene: TRBJ1-1
clone size: .
V gene: TRBV5-5
D gene: .
CDR3 protein: CASSLAPGGATEAFF
CDR3 DNA: TGTGCCAGCAGCTTGGCCCCGGGAGGGGCCACTGAAGCTTTCTTT

J gene: TRBJ1-5
clone size: once
V gene: TRBV18
D gene: .
CDR3 protein: CASSPEQYNQPQHF
CDR3 DNA: TGTGCCAGCTCACCAGAGCAGTACAATCAGCCCCAGCATTTT

J gene: TRBJ1-5
clone size: many
V gene: TRBV20-1
D gene: TRBD1
CDR3 protein: CSARKGASNQPQHF
CDR3 DNA: TGCAGTGCTAGGAAGGGGGCTAGCAATCAGCCCCAGCATTTT

J gene: TRBJ2-7
clone size: many
V gene: TRBV7-2
D gene: TRBD1
CDR3 protein: CASSSGQVINEQYF
CDR3 DNA: TGTGCCAGCAGTTCCGGACAGGTAATCAACGAGCAGTACTTC

J gene: TRBJ2-5
clone size: many
V gene: TRBV7-9
D gene: .
CDR3 protein: CASGRTQETQYF
CDR3 DNA: TGTGCCAGCGGACGGACGCAAGAGACCCAGTACTTC

J gene: TRBJ2-7
clone size: many
V gene: TRBV29-1
D gene: TRBD2
CDR3 protein: CSARGEGDEQYF
CDR3 DNA: TGCAGCGCGCGGGGGGAAGGGGACGAGCAGTACTTC

J gene: TRBJ2-3
clone size: many
V gene: TRBV15
D gene: TRBD1
CDR3 protein: CATSGYDRDEGTDTQYF
CDR3 DNA: TGTGCCACCAGCGGGTACGACAGGGACGAAGGCACAGATACGCAGTATTTT

J gene: TRBJ1-5
clone size: .
V gene: TRBV20-1
D gene: .
CDR3 protein: CSAKGPVSNQPQNF
CDR3 DNA: TGCAGTGCGAAGGGACCGGTCAGCAATCAGCCCCAGAATTTT

J gene: TRBJ1-4
clone size: many
V gene: TRBV25-1
D gene: .
CDR3 protein: CASSRHRGEKLFF
CDR3 DNA: TGTGCCAGCAGTAGGCATAGAGGGGAAAAACTGTTTTTT

J gene: TRBJ2-3
clone size: many
V gene: TRBV10-2
D gene: .
CDR3 protein: CASGEVARDTQYF
CDR3 DNA: TGCGCCAGCGGGGAGGTGGCACGGGATACGCAGTATTTT

J gene: TRBJ2-1
clone size: many
V gene: TRBV29-1
D gene: .
CDR3 protein: CSVELNEQFF
CDR3 DNA: TGCAGCGTTGAACTGAATGAGCAGTTCTTC

J gene: TRBJ1-6
clone size: few
V gene: TRBV5-1
D gene: TRBD1
CDR3 protein: CASTERTGRNSPLHF
CDR3 DNA: TGCGCCAGCACCGAACGGACAGGGAGAAATTCACCCCTCCACTTT

J gene: TRBJ1-6
clone size: .
V gene: TRBV15
D gene: TRBD1
CDR3 protein: CATAQGASNSPLHF
CDR3 DNA: TGTGCCACCGCGCAGGGGGCTTCTAATTCACCCCTCCACTTT